This T cell receptor beta chain was sequenced in a study of OX40 agonist ivuxolimab in advanced cancers. The CDR3 is made up of 12 amino acids. The V end was cut by 5 bases, the J end by 7 bases, with 9 bases between. Germline lookup yields CDR1 PRHDT and CDR2 FYEKMQ (reference sequence). The assay was immunoSEQ multiplex PCR, and TCRdb's table has in-frame clones only and misses some. The repertoire holds 25,000 to 35,000 clones, with roughly 80% as singletons. This clone is categorized as medium-sized. The origin of this receptor is an adult with an advanced solid tumor such as melanoma, head and neck, liver or kidney cancer. The specimen comprised CD4+ or CD8+ T cells sorted from blood, sampled in a trial of the OX40 agonist ivuxolimab. J is TRBJ2-1 and V is TRBV13; either TRBD1 or TRBD2 may supply D (5 bases each). DNA for the CDR3: TGTGCCAGCAGCCAGAGGGGAAATGAGCAGTTCTTC. The encoded protein is CASSQRGNEQFF.